The present TCR beta chain was sequenced within a study of T cell responses to AZD1222 COVID-19 vaccine. This clone was seen a single time. Its antigen is still unknown. This table comes from immunoSEQ multiplex PCR, and its TCRdb copy is limited to in-frame clones, with some not included. Among some 180,000 clones listed, about 90% were seen once. General study findings and limits: Along spike, vaccine-associated CD4 TCRs were found throughout, with dominance at 160-218 and 743-854. Samples come after the peak T cell response, not at day 14. Baseline testing showed seropositivity in only a handful of AZD1222 recipients. Reportedly, close to half of spike-specific TCRs are directed against unmutated variant regions.

V gave up 3 bases and J gave up 4 bases, with 10 bases separating them. In germline, CDR1 is MDHEN, CDR2 SYDVKM. The CDR3 runs 15 residues. This sample comprised peripheral blood, obtained on day 0 of AZD1222 vaccination. The TCR was taken from an adult in good health. The V gene is TRBV28, the J gene TRBJ1-6; D is perhaps TRBD1 (5 bases). The CDR3 sequence: CASSFRQGYNSPLHF. The CDR3 coding sequence is TGTGCCAGCAGTTTTCGCCAGGGTTATAATTCACCCCTCCACTTT.